Listed here are 25 T cell receptor beta chains from one sample, sequenced in a study of blood T cell repertoires in COVID-19. The method was immunoSEQ multiplex PCR; TCRdb's version includes in-frame clones alone and lacks a portion of them. The table has tens of thousands of clones, around nine tenths seen once. Sample: peripheral blood. Receptors were obtained from a man aged 60 to 69 with acute or convalescent COVID-19.

J is TRBJ2-7 and V is TRBV18; D possibly corresponds to TRBD1 (6 bases). Germline assignment: CDR1 KGHSH and CDR2 LQKENI. This CDR3 is built from 16 residues. V was shortened by 1 base and J by 3 bases, with 16 bases between the two germline ends. The CDR3 reads CASSPQPGTSRYEQYF. CDR3 coding DNA: TGTGCCAGCTCACCACAGCCAGGGACATCTCGCTACGAGCAGTACTTC.

This clone was recorded once. The J gene is TRBJ2-5, the V gene TRBV7-9, with D possibly matching TRBD1 (6 bases). V lost 4 bases and J 1 base, leaving 10 bases between the germline ends. Germline V gene lookup returns CDR1 SEHNR and CDR2 FQNEAQ (reference sequence). The CDR3 totals 14 residues. The CDR3 bases are TGTGCCAGCAGCTCCTGGGACATCCAAGAGACCCAGTACTTC. It codes for CASSSWDIQETQYF.

This clone appeared once. This rearrangement joins TRBV5-5 to TRBJ1-4; D not certain. The germline gives CDR1 SGHKS, CDR2 YYEKEE (reference sequence). The CDR3 is made up of 14 amino acids. V was clipped by 0 bases and J by 7 bases, with 10 bases between them. CDR3 loop: CASSLGGGTEKLFF. The CDR3, as DNA: TGTGCCAGCAGCTTGGGAGGTGGAACTGAAAAACTGTTTTTT.

The chain carries TRBV18 and TRBJ2-7, with D perhaps TRBD1 (6 bases). Trimming took 3 bases from V and 7 from J, leaving 16 bases between them. The germline CDR1 and CDR2 sequences are KGHSH and LQKENI. The CDR3 is 14 amino acids. CDR3 region: CASSPGALVSEQYF. The CDR3 bases are TGTGCCAGCTCACCGGGGGCCCTCGTGTCGGAGCAGTACTTC. Full variable domain (outside the CDR3, taken from reference TRBV18 and TRBJ2-7): NAGVMQNPRHLVRRRGQEARLRCSPMKGHSHVYWYRQLPEEGLKFMVYLQKENIIDESGMPKERFSAEFPKEGPSILRIQQVVRGDSAAYFCASSPGALVSEQYFGPGTRLTVT.

J is TRBJ2-3 and V is TRBV19, with 8 bases aligning to TRBD1. CDR3 length: 15 amino acids. J gave up 1 base and V 6 bases, and 6 bases lay outside the gene matches. CDR1 is LNHDA, CDR2 SQIVND, per germline (reference sequence). CDR3: CASSIRGQGTDTQYF. The CDR3 coding sequence is TGTGCCAGTAGCATACGGGGACAGGGCACAGATACGCAGTATTTT.

The V gene is TRBV5-5, the J gene TRBJ1-3, with D unresolved. Trimming pared 3 bases from V and 0 bases from J, leaving 10 bases between. Germline values: CDR1 SGHKS, CDR2 YYEKEE (reference sequence). The CDR3 loop spans 15 amino acids. The CDR3 DNA reads TGTGCCAGCAGCTCTACTGTCTTCTCTGGAAACACCATATATTTT. It codes for CASSSTVFSGNTIYF.

The chain combines TRBV2 with TRBJ1-5, with 12 bases aligning to TRBD1. This CDR3 has 16 amino acids. The V segment lost 3 bases and the J segment 9 bases; nucleotides outside the gene matches: 9. Germline V lookup: CDR1 SNHLY, CDR2 FYNNEI. DNA for the CDR3: TGTGCCAGCAGTGATAGACCGGGACAGGGGGCCGGGCCCCAGCATTTT. Its protein product is CASSDRPGQGAGPQHF.

CDR3 in amino acids: CASRSQAGNTIYF. The CDR3 coding sequence is TGTGCCAGCAGATCCCAGGCCGGAAACACCATATATTTT. V is TRBV12-3 or TRBV12-4 and J is TRBJ1-3; unclear D gene. V gave up 6 bases and J gave up 4 bases, with 10 bases separating them. The CDR3 is 13 amino acids.

The V and J genes are TRBV19 and TRBJ1-4, with 7 positions matching TRBD1. The germline V gene has CDR1 LNHDA and CDR2 SQIVND (reference sequence). The junction had 8 bases not matched to a gene; V was cut back by 5 bases and J by 14 bases. This CDR3 has 12 amino acids. The CDR3: CASSATGVKLFF. The CDR3 DNA reads as TGTGCCAGTAGTGCAACAGGGGTTAAGCTGTTTTTT.

V usage is TRBV30 and J usage is TRBJ1-1, with 7 bases that match TRBD1. This CDR3 has 13 amino acids. Per germline, CDR1 GTSNPN and CDR2 SVGIG (reference sequence). V shed 3 bases, J shed 3 bases, and the junction held 4 bases outside the gene matches. The CDR3 coding sequence is TGTGCCTGGAGAAAGGGACAGCACACTGAAGCTTTCTTT. The encoded protein is CAWRKGQHTEAFF.

This clone was seen a handful of times. The chain employs TRBV25-1 and TRBJ1-2; D is unclear. Trimming pared 4 bases from V and 8 bases from J, leaving 11 bases between. CDR1 and CDR2 (germline): MGHDK, SYGVNS. This CDR3 has 12 amino acids. CDR3 DNA: TGTGCCAGCAGTGGCCTGGGAGACGGCTACACCTTC. Translating gives CASSGLGDGYTF.

CDR3 sequence reads: CASSRDRTYEQYF. The CDR3, as DNA: TGTGCCAGCAGCCGGGACAGGACCTACGAGCAGTACTTC. The chain links TRBV6-5 to TRBJ2-7, with 8 nucleotides matching TRBD1. V trimming: 6 bases; J trimming: 2 bases; junction bases outside the gene matches: 3. The CDR3 covers 13 residues. CDR1 is MNHEY, CDR2 SVGAGI, per germline.

This rearrangement joins TRBV13 to TRBJ2-7, with TRBD1 matching 8 bases. This CDR3 region has 14 residues. Germline CDR1 is PRHDT and CDR2 is FYEKMQ (reference sequence). V was pared by 7 bases and J by 5 bases, with 10 bases of the junction left unmatched. For the CDR3, the DNA is TGTGCCAGCAAGGAGCGCGACAGGGGAAACGAGCAGTACTTC. This encodes CASKERDRGNEQYF.

The J gene is TRBJ1-2, the V gene TRBV5-6; no definite D call. This CDR3 comprises 12 residues. Trimming shortened V by 3 bases and J by 4 bases, and 7 bases separated the two germline ends. Germline CDR1 reads SGHDT; CDR2 reads YYEEEE. The chain's CDR3 is CASSSGFYGYTF. The CDR3 DNA follows: TGTGCCAGCAGCTCCGGTTTCTATGGCTACACCTTC.

This clone has a single count. The rearrangement joins TRBV6-5 to TRBJ1-2; 10 positions match TRBD1. Losses at the gene ends were 6 bases for V and 3 bases for J; bases not matched to a gene: 1. CDR1 and CDR2 (germline): MNHEY, SVGAGI. This CDR3 contains 13 residues. CDR3 nucleotide sequence: TGTGCCAGCAGGACAGGGGGCGACTATGGCTACACCTTC. Encoded protein: CASRTGGDYGYTF.

This clone was recorded a few times. The V and J genes are TRBV6-5 and TRBJ2-7, with TRBD2 as a possible D gene (7 bases). Germline V gene data show CDR1 as MNHEY and CDR2 as SVGAGI. Trimming took 6 bases from V and 1 from J, leaving 16 bases between them. The CDR3 totals 15 residues. The CDR3 DNA is TGTGCCAGCAGGAGGGGGGCTAGCGGATCCTACGAGCAGTACTTC. The encoded protein is CASRRGASGSYEQYF.

V is TRBV11-2 and J is TRBJ2-1; possible D gene TRBD1, 6 bases. V was cut by 1 base and J by 3 bases, with 7 bases left in between. The length of the CDR3 is 14 residues. CDR1 and CDR2 (germline): SGHAT, FQNNGV. CDR3: CASSLGDIYNEQFF. CDR3 nucleotides: TGTGCCAGCAGCTTAGGGGACATCTACAATGAGCAGTTCTTC.

The V gene is TRBV11-2, the J gene TRBJ2-1; 8 bases match TRBD2. Germline V lookup: CDR1 SGHAT, CDR2 FQNNGV. J lost 4 bases, V lost 5 bases, and 7 bases had no gene match. This CDR3 has 15 residues. CDR3 sequence reads: CASSDGGGLYNEQFF. CDR3 nucleotide sequence: TGTGCCAGCAGCGATGGCGGGGGGCTTTACAATGAGCAGTTCTTC.

CDR3 nucleotides: TGTGCCAGCTCCCCCCAGTGGGGCCGGGGAAACACCATATATTTT. Protein sequence: CASSPQWGRGNTIYF. The chain recombines TRBV18 with TRBJ1-3, with D possibly matching TRBD1 (5 bases). With 6 bases removed from V and 4 bases from J, the gap between germline ends came to 16 bases. The CDR3 has 15 residues. The germline CDR1 and CDR2 sequences are KGHSH and LQKENI.

The chain uses TRBV2 and TRBJ1-2; tentatively, D is TRBD1 (5 bases). V was shortened by 4 bases and J by 7 bases, with 13 bases between the two germline ends. The V gene's germline CDR1 is SNHLY and CDR2 FYNNEI. The CDR3 loop spans 13 amino acids. Here the CDR3 reads CASSGGQGFGYTF. CDR3 nucleotide sequence: TGTGCCAGCAGTGGGGGCCAGGGATTTGGCTACACCTTC.

The chain recombines TRBV11-3 with TRBJ1-2; 8 bases are shared with TRBD1. Germline CDR1 is SGHNT and CDR2 is YENEEA. J lost 8 bases, V lost 3 bases, and 17 bases had no gene match. The CDR3 runs 17 residues. Here the CDR3 reads CASSFGTGRIFISGYTF. CDR3 bases: TGTGCCAGCAGCTTCGGGACAGGACGGATATTTATATCCGGCTACACCTTC.

The chain is built from TRBV3-1 (or the pseudogene TRBV3-2) and TRBJ2-7; no firm D call. There are 12 residues in the CDR3. Trimming cost V 4 bases and J 3 bases, with 7 bases left between them. Looked up from germline, CDR1 is LGHDT and CDR2 is YNNKEL (reference sequence). CDR3 sequence: CASSLERYEQYF. CDR3 bases: TGTGCCAGCAGCCTTGAGCGCTACGAGCAGTACTTC.

The rearrangement uses TRBV10-2 and TRBJ1-4; D is undetermined. With 8 bases removed from V and 7 bases from J, the gap between germline ends came to 14 bases. The germline CDR1 and CDR2 sequences are WSHSY and SAAADI. The CDR3 is 13 residues long. CDR3 region: CASQAVEGEKLFF. CDR3 nucleotides: TGCGCCAGCCAGGCGGTAGAGGGTGAAAAACTGTTTTTT.

V is TRBV6-5 and J is TRBJ2-5, with D maybe TRBD1 (6 bases). Germline V CDR1 and CDR2: MNHEY, SVGAGI. The CDR3 length is 13 residues. V was trimmed by 5 bases and J by 7 bases, leaving 14 bases between them. The CDR3 is CASSQGTPGTQYF. Here the CDR3 DNA reads TGTGCCAGCAGTCAGGGGACCCCAGGGACCCAGTACTTC.

This chain connects TRBV7-8 to TRBJ2-2; D gene uncertain. The CDR3 is made up of 15 amino acids. V lost 3 bases and J 2 bases, leaving 10 bases between the germline ends. CDR1 and CDR2 from the germline V gene are SGHVS and FQNEAQ. CDR3 DNA sequence: TGTGCCAGCAGCTTCCTGGCCTCTAACACCGGGGAGCTGTTTTTT. Translation gives CASSFLASNTGELFF.